A selection of T cell receptor beta chains follows, all from one sample in a study of beta chain features in type 1 diabetes. TCRdb keeps only in-frame clones here, not all; method: immunoSEQ multiplex PCR. In the table there are more than 300,000 clones, around 13% of which are singletons. The material sequenced was naive CD4+ T cells from blood. Receptors originate from a young woman with type 1 diabetes. Both conserved end residues are trimmed from each CDR3. Fields, in order: J gene, V gene, CDR3 protein.

TRBJ2-5	TRBV18	ASSPDRRETQY
TRBJ2-3	TRBV7-2	ASSHRTITDTQY
TRBJ2-4	TRBV4-2	ASSQELPGSAKNIQY
TRBJ1-5	TRBV29-1	SVVEGGNQPQH
TRBJ1-5	TRBV18	ASSPGLGGYQPQH
TRBJ2-6	TRBV5-1	ASSLTGAGANVLT
TRBJ1-4	TRBV5-6	ASSMSTVEEKLF
TRBJ1-2	TRBV5-1	ASRQRYRTANYGYT
TRBJ1-1	TRBV30	AWREPWSEAF
TRBJ1-5	TRBV6-1	ASSERSLGGQPQH
TRBJ2-2	TRBV30	AWCRRQTTGELF
TRBJ2-6	TRBV25-1	ASSDSGGANVLT
TRBJ2-2	TRBV4-3	ASSQDHRTVNTGELF
TRBJ1-3	TRBV9	ASSAQGSLGNTIY
TRBJ1-2	TRBV5-4	ASSRTGFLGYT
TRBJ2-1	TRBV7-2	ASTPRWESYNEQF
TRBJ2-7	TRBV30	AWSPGSRHEQY
TRBJ2-3	TRBV13	ASSFKAGMGPFLQRFTDTQY
TRBJ1-1	TRBV11-2	ASSLTGATEAF
TRBJ1-6	TRBV6-5	ASSYSPGDSPLH
TRBJ2-1	TRBV7-8	ASSTPALTLYNEQF
TRBJ2-3	TRBV7-2	ASSLAGGWLDTQY
TRBJ2-3	TRBV2	ASRASGRFY
TRBJ2-1	TRBV9	ASSGRLAGSSYNEQF
TRBJ1-1	TRBV18	ASSPGQQNTEAF
TRBJ2-7	TRBV20-1	SVFKRGEQY
TRBJ2-3	TRBV14	ASSQGTSGADTQY
TRBJ2-4	TRBV4-1	ASSQGGLATAKNIQY
TRBJ1-5	TRBV7-9	ASSSQGYQPQH
TRBJ1-2	TRBV27	ASSFDKRGYT
TRBJ2-5	TRBV15	ATSPLAGSGVETQY
TRBJ2-7	TRBV15	ATKPGHETYEQY
TRBJ2-1	TRBV15	ATRAGGRSNEQF
TRBJ2-2	TRBV5-1	ASEPDRGWTGELF
TRBJ2-7	TRBV28	ASRPSGSSYEQY
TRBJ1-6	TRBV7-8	ASSLVFGTGGSPLH
TRBJ2-5	TRBV15	ATSRDRDQETQY
TRBJ2-1	TRBV29-1	SVEGQRGYEQF
TRBJ2-1	TRBV9	ASTGGGVGDNEQF
TRBJ2-5	TRBV5-1	ASTSGGSSWETQY
TRBJ2-3	TRBV9	ASSALTPLTDTQY
TRBJ1-5	TRBV25-1	ASSATTGPDQPQH
TRBJ1-2	TRBV7-2	ASSLTGPGALGYT
TRBJ2-1	TRBV4-2	ASSHVERPPKRF
TRBJ2-3	TRBV12-5	ASGLRVGDTQY